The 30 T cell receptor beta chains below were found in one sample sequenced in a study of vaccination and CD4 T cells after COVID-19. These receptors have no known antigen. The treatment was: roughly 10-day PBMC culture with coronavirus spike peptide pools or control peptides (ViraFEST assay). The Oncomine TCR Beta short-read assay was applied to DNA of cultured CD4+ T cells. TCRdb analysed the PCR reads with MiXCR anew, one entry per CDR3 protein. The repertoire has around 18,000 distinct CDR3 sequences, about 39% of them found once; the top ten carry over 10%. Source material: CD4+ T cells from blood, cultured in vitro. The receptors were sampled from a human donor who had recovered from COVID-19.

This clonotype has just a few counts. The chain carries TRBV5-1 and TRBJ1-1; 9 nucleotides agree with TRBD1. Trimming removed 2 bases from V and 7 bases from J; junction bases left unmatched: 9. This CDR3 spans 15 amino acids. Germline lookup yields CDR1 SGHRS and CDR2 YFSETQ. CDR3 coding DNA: TGCGCCAGCAGCTTTTCCGGGACAGGGAATGGTGAAGCTTTCTTT. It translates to CASSFSGTGNGEAFF.

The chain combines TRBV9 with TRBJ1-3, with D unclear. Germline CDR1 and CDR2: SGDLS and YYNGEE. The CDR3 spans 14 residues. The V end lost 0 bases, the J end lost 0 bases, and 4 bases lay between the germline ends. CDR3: CASSVGSSGNTIYF. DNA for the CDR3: TGTGCCAGCAGCGTAGGGAGCTCTGGAAACACCATATATTTT.

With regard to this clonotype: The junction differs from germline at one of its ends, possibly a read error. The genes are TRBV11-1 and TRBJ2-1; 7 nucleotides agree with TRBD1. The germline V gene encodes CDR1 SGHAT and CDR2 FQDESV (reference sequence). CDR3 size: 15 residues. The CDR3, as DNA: TGTGCCAGCAGCCTAGCCGGGACAGTAAACAATGAGCAGTTCTTC. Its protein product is CASSLAGTVNNEQFF.

Here the CDR3 reads CASSEKGGQETQYF. The CDR3 DNA follows: TGTGCCAGCAGTGAAAAGGGGGGACAAGAGACCCAGTACTTC. J is TRBJ2-5 and V is TRBV6-1; D possibly uses TRBD1 or TRBD2 (6 bases each). Germline-derived CDR1 and CDR2 are MNHNS and SASEGT. V lost 2 bases and J lost 2, with 9 bases in between. CDR3 size: 14 residues.

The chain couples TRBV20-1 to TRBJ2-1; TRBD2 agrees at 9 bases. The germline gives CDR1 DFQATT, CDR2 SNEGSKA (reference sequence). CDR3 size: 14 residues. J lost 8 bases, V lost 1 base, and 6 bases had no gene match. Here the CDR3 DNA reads TGCAGTGCTAGAGTAGCGGGAGCGGTCTATGAGCAGTTCTTC. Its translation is CSARVAGAVYEQFF.

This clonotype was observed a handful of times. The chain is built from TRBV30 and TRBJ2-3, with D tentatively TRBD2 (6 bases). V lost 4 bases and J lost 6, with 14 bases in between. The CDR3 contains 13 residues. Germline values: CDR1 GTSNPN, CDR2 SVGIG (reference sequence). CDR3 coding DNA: TGTGCCTGGAATCGCGGAGGGTGGGATACGCAGTATTTT. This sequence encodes CAWNRGGWDTQYF. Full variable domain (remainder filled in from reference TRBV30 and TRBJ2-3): SQTIHQWPATLVQPVGSPLSLECTVEGTSNPNLYWYRQAAGRGLQLLFYSVGIGQISSEVPQNLSASRPQDRQFILSSKKLLLSDSGFYLCAWNRGGWDTQYFGPGTRLTVL.

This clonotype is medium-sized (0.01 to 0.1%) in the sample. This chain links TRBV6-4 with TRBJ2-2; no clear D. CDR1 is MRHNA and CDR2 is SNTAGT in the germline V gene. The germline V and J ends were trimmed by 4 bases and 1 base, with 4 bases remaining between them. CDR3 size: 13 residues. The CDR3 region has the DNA TGTGCCAGCAGTGGGGGGAACACCGGGGAGCTGTTTTTT. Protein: CASSGGNTGELFF.

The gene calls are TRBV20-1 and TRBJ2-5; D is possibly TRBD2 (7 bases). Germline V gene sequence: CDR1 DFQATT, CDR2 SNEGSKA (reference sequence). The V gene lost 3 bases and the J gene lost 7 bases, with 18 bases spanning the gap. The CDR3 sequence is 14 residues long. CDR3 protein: CSASKGGAGLTQYF. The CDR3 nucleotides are TGCAGTGCTAGTAAAGGGGGGGCTGGATTGACCCAGTACTTC.

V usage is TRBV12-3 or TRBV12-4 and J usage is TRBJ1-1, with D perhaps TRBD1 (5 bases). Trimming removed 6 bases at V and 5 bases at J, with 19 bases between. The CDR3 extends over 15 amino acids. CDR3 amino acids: CASSPRRRGGTEAFF. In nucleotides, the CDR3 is TGTGCCAGCAGCCCCAGACGGCGGGGGGGTACTGAAGCTTTCTTT.

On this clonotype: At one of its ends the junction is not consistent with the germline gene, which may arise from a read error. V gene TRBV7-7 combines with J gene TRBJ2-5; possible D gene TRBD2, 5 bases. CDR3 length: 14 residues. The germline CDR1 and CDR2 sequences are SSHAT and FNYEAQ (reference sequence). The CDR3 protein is CASSSAGNQETQYF. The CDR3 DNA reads TGTGCTAGCAGCTCAGCCGGGAATCAAGAGACCCAGTACTTC.

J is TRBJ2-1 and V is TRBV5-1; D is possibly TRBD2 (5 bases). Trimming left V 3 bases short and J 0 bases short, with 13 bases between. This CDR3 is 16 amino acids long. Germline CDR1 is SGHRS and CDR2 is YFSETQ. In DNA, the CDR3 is TGCGCCAGCAGCTCAGGACTTTCGAGCTCCTACAATGAGCAGTTCTTC. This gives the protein CASSSGLSSSYNEQFF.

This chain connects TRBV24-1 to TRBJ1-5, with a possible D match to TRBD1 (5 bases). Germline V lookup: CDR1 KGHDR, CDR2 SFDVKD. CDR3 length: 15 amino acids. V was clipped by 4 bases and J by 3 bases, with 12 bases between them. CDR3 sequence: CATSESTGLNQPQHF. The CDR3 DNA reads TGTGCCACCAGTGAATCTACAGGCCTCAATCAGCCCCAGCATTTT.

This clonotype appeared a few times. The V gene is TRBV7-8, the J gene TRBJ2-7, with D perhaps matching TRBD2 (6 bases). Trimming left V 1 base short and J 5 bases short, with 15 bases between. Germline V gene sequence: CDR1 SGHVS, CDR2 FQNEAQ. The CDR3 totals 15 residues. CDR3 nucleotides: TGTGCCAGCAGCTTAGAGGGCCGGGACTTTGACGAGCAGTACTTC. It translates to CASSLEGRDFDEQYF.

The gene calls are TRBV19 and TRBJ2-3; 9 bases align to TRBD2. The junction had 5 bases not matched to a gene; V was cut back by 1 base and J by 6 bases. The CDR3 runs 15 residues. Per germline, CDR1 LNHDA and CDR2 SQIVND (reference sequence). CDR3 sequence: CASSIVGGRGDTQYF. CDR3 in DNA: TGTGCCAGTAGTATAGTAGGCGGGAGGGGCGATACGCAGTATTTT.

DNA of the CDR3: TGTGCCAGCAGTGAACTAGCGGGAGGGCCAGATACGCAGTATTTT. Protein product: CASSELAGGPDTQYF. The rearrangement uses TRBV6-1 and TRBJ2-3; TRBD2 matches 12 bases. The J segment lost 4 bases and the V segment lost 2 bases, leaving 1 base of the junction unmatched. Germline V gives CDR1 MNHNS, CDR2 SASEGT. The CDR3 sequence is 15 residues long.

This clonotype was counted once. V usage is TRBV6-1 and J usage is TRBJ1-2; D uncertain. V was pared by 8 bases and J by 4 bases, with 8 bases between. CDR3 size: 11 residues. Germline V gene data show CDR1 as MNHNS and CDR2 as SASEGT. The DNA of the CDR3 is TGTGCCAGCTCGAAGGGCTATGGCTACACCTTC. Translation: CASSKGYGYTF.

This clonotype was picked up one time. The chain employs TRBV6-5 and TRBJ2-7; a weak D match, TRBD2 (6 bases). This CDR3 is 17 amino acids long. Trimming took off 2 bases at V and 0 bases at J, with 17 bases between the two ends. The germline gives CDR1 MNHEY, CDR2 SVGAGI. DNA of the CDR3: TGTGCCAGCAGTTACGCGTTCGCGGGATCGAGCTCCTACGAGCAGTACTTC. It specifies CASSYAFAGSSSYEQYF.

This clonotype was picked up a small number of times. The CDR3 is CASSSGPLRYPLHF. CDR3 bases: TGTGCCAGCAGCTCGGGACCTCTTCGTTATCCCCTCCACTTT. This rearrangement joins TRBV28 to TRBJ1-6; tentatively, D is TRBD1 (5 bases). This CDR3 is 14 amino acids long. Germline V gene data show CDR1 as MDHEN and CDR2 as SYDVKM. V lost 6 bases and J 13 bases, leaving 19 bases between the germline ends. The variable domain in full, completed from reference TRBV28 and TRBJ1-6, reads DVKVTQSSRYLVKRTGEKVFLECVQDMDHENMFWYRQDPGLGLRLIYFSYDVKMKEKGDIPEGYSVSREKKERFSLILESASTNQTSMYLCASSSGPLRYPLHFGNGTRLTVT.

The CDR3 DNA reads as TGTGCCAGCAGTCGGACAGAAATTAGCAATCAGCCCCAGCATTTT. Translated: CASSRTEISNQPQHF. The chain is built from TRBV12-3 or TRBV12-4 and TRBJ1-5, with a tentative D call TRBD1 (6 bases). CDR3 length equals 15 residues. The V end was cut by 5 bases, the J end by 0 bases, with 11 bases between.

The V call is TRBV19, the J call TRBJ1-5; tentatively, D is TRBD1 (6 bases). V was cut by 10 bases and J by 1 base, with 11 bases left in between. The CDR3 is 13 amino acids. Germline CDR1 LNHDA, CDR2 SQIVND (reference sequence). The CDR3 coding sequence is TGTGCCATCGGGACACCCAGCAATCAGCCCCAGCATTTT. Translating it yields CAIGTPSNQPQHF.

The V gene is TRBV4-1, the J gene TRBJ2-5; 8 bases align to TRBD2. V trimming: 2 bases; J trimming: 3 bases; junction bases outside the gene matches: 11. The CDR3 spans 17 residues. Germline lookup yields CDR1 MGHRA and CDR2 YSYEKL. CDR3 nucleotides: TGCGCCAGCAGCCAAAGAGGGCTAGCGGGTGTCGAAGAGACCCAGTACTTC. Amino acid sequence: CASSQRGLAGVEETQYF.

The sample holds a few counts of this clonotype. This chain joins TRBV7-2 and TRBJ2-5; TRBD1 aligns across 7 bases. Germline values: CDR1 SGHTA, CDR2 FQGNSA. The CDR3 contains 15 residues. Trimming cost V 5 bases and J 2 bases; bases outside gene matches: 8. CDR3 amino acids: CASSTPPRGQETQYF. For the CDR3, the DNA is TGTGCCAGCAGCACCCCACCCAGGGGGCAAGAGACCCAGTACTTC.

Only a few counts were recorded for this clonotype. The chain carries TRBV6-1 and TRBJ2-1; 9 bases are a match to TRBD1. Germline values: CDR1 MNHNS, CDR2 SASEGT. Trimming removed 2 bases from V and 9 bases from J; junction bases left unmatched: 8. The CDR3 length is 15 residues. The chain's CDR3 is CASSEPGTGSGEQFF. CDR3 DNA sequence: TGTGCCAGCAGTGAACCCGGGACAGGGTCCGGTGAGCAGTTCTTC.

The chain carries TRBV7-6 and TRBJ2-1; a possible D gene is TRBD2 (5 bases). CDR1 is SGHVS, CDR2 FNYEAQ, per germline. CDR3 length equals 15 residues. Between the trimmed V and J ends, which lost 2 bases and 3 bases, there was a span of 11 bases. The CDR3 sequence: CASSLQAVLYNEQFF. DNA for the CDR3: TGTGCCAGCAGCTTACAAGCGGTACTCTACAATGAGCAGTTCTTC.

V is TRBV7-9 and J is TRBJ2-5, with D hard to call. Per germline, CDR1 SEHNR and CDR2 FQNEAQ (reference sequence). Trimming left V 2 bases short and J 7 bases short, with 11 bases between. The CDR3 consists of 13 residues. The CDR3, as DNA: TGTGCCAGCAGCTTAATCGCCTTGGGGACCCAGTACTTC. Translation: CASSLIALGTQYF.

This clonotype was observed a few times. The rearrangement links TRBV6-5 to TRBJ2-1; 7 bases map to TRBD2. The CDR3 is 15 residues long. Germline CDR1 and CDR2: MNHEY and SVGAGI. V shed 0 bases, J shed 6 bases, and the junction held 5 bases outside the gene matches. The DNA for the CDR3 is TGTGCCAGCAGTTACTCGCGGGAGTTCGGCAATGAGCAGTTCTTC. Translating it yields CASSYSREFGNEQFF.

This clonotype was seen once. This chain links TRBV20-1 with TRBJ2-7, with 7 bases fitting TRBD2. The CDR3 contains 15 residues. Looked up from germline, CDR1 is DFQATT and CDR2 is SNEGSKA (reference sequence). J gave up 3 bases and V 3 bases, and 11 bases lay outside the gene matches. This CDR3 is CSASGRMGPSYEQYF. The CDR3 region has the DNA TGCAGTGCTAGCGGGAGGATGGGACCGAGCTACGAGCAGTACTTC.

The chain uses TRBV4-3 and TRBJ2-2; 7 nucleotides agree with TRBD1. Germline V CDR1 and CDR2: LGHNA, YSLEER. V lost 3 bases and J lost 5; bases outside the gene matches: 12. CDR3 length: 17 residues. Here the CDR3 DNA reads TGCGCCAGCAGCCAGGAACAGGGGCTGTTCGGTACCGGGGAGCTGTTTTTT. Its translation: CASSQEQGLFGTGELFF.

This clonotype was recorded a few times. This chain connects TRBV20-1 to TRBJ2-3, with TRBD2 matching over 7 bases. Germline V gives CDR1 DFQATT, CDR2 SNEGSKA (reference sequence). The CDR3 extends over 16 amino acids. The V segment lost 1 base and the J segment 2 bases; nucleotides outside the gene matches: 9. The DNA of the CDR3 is TGCAGTGCTAGAGGTGCAGCGGGATCCCCCACAGATACGCAGTATTTT. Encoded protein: CSARGAAGSPTDTQYF.

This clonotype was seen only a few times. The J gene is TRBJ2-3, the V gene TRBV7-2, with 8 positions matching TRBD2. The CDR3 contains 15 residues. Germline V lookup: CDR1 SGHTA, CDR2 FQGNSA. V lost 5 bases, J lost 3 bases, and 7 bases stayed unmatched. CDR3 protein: CASSTASGRTDTQYF. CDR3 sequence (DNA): TGTGCCAGCAGCACAGCTAGCGGGCGGACAGATACGCAGTATTTT.